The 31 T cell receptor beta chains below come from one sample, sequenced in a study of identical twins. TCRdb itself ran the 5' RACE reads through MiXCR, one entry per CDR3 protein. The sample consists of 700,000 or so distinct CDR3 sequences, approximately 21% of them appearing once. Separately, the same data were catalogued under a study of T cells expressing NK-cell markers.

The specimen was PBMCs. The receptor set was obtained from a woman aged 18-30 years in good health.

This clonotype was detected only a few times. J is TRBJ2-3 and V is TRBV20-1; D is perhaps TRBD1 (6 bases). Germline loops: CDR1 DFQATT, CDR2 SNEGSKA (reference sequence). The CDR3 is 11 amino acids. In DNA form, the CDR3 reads TGCAGCCGCCAGGGGCCAGATACGCAGTATTTT. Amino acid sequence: CSRQGPDTQYF.

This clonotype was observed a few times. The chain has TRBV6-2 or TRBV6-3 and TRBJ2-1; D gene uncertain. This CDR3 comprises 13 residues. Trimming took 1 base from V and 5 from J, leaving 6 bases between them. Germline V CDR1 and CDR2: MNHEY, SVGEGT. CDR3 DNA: TGTGCCAGCAGTTACTGGGTAAACAATGAGCAGTTCTTC. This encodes CASSYWVNNEQFF.

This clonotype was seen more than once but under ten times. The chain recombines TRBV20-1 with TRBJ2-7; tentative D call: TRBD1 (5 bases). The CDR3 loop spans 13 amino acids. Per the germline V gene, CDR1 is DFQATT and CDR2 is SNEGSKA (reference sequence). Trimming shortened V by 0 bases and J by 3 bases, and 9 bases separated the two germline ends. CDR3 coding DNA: TGCAGTGCTAGAGAAGACAGAATCTACGAGCAGTACTTC. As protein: CSAREDRIYEQYF.

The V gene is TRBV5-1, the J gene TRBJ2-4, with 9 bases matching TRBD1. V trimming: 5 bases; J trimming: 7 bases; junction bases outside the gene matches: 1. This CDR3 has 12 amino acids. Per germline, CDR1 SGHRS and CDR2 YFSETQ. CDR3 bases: TGCGCCAGCAGTGGACAGGGGAACATTCAGTACTTC. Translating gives CASSGQGNIQYF.

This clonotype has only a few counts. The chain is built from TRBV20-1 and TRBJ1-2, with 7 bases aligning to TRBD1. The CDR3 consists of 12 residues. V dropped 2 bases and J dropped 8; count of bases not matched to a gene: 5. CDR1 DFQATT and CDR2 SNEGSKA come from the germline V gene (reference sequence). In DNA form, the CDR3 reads TGCAGTGCTAGAACAGGGGTCGGGGGCTACACCTTC. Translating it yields CSARTGVGGYTF.

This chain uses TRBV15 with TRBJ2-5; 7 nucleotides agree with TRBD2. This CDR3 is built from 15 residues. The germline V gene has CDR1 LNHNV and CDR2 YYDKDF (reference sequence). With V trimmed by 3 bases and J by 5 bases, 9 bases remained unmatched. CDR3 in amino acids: CATSRGVPLAETQYF. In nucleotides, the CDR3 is TGTGCCACCAGCAGGGGAGTACCACTAGCGGAGACCCAGTACTTC.

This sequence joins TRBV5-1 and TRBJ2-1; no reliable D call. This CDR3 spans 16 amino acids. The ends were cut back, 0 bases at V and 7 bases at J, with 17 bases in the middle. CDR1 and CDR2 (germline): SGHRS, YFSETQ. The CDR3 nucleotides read TGCGCCAGCAGCTTGGCCAGCCCAAATTTTAGGAATGAGCAGTTCTTC. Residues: CASSLASPNFRNEQFF.

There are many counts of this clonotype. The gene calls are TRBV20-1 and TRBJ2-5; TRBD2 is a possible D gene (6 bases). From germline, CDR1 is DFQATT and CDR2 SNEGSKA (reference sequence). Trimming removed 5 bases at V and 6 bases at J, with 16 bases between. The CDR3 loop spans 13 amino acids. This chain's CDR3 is CSAFFGSEKTQYF. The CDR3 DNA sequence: TGCAGTGCTTTTTTCGGGAGTGAGAAGACCCAGTACTTC.

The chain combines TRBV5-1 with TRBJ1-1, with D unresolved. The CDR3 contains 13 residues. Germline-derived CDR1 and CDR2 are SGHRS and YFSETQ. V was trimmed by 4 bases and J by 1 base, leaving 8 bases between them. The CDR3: CASSAHWNTEAFF. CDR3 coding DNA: TGCGCCAGCAGCGCGCATTGGAACACTGAAGCTTTCTTT.

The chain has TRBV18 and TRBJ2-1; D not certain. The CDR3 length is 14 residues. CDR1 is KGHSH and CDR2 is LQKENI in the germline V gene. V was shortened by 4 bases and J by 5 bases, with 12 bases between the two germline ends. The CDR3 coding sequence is TGTGCCAGCTCACGGGTTGGGATGCACAATGAGCAGTTCTTC. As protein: CASSRVGMHNEQFF.

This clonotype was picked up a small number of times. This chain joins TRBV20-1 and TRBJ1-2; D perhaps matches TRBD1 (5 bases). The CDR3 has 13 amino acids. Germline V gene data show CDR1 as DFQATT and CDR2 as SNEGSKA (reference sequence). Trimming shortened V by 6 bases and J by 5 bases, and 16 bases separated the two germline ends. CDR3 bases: TGCAGTGCCCAAGCAGGGCCAGAGTATGGCTACACCTTC. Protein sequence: CSAQAGPEYGYTF.

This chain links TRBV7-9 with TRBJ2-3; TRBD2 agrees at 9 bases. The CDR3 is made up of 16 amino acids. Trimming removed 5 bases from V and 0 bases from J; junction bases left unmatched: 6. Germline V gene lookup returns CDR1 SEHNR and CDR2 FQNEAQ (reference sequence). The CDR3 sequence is CASSTPSGRSTDTQYF. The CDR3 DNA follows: TGTGCCAGCAGCACCCCAAGCGGGAGGAGCACAGATACGCAGTATTTT.

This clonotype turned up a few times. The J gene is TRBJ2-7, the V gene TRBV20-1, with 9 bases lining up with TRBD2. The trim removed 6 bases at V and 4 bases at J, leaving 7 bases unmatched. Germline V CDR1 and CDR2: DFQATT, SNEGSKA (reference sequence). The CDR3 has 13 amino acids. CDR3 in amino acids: CSARLAVRYEQYF. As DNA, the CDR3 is TGCAGTGCCCGACTAGCGGTTCGTTACGAGCAGTACTTC.

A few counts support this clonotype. The CDR3 here is CASMAGHYEQYF. CDR3 coding DNA: TGTGCCAGCATGGCCGGCCACTACGAGCAGTACTTC. This chain connects TRBV7-9 to TRBJ2-7; D gene unclear. CDR1 and CDR2 (germline): SEHNR, FQNEAQ (reference sequence). The CDR3 totals 12 residues. V dropped 7 bases and J dropped 3 bases, with 10 bases sitting between them.

The CDR3: CASSYGAGSETQYF. The DNA for the CDR3 is TGTGCCAGCAGTTACGGTGCAGGTTCCGAGACCCAGTACTTC. This chain connects TRBV6-5 to TRBJ2-5; D is unresolved. The CDR3 consists of 14 residues. The germline V gene encodes CDR1 MNHEY and CDR2 SVGAGI. The V gene lost 2 bases and the J gene lost 5 bases, with 12 bases spanning the gap.

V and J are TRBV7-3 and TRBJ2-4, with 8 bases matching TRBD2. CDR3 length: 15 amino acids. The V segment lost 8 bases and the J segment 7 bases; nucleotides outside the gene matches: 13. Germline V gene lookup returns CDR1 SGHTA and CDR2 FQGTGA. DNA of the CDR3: TGTGCCAGCGCGCCAGCCGGGGGGGCCGCTAACATTCAGTACTTC. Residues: CASAPAGGAANIQYF.

CDR3 residues: CASSFDREGQPQHF. In DNA, the CDR3 is TGTGCCAGCAGTTTTGACAGGGAGGGACAGCCCCAGCATTTT. This chain connects TRBV12-3 or TRBV12-4 to TRBJ1-5, with TRBD1 identical over 7 bases. This CDR3 contains 14 residues. With 3 bases clipped from V and 7 bases from J, the junction kept 6 bases outside the gene matches.

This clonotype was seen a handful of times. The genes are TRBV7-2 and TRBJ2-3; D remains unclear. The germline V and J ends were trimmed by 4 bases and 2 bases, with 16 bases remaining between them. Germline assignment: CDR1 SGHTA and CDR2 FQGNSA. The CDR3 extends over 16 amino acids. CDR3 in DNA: TGTGCCAGCAGCTCTCGACCGTCAACTCCCACAGATACGCAGTATTTT. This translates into CASSSRPSTPTDTQYF.

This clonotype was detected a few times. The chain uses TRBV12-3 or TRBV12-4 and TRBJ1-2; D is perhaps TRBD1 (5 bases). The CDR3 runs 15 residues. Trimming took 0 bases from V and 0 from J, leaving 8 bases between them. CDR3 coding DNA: TGTGCCAGCAGTTTAGCCACAGGCGCTAACTATGGCTACACCTTC. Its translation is CASSLATGANYGYTF.

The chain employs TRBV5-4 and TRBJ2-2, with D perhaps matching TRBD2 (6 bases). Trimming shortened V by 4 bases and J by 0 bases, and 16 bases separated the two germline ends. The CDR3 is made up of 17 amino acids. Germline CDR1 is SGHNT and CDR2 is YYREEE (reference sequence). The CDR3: CASSAGVGLSNTGELFF. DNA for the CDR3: TGTGCCAGCAGCGCCGGGGTGGGACTGTCGAACACCGGGGAGCTGTTTTTT.

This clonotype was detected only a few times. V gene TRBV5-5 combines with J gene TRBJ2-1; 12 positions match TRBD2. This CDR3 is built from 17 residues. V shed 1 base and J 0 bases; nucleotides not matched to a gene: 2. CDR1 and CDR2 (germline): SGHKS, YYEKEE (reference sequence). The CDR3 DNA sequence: TGTGCCAGCAGCTTGACTAGCGGGAGGAGCTCCTACAATGAGCAGTTCTTC. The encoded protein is CASSLTSGRSSYNEQFF.

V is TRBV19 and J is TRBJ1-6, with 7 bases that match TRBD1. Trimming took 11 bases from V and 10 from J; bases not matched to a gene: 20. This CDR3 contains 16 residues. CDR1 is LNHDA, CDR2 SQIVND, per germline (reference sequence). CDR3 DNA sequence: TGTGCCCTCGCATCGGACTCGACAGGGCGATGGTCACCCCTCCACTTT. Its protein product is CALASDSTGRWSPLHF.

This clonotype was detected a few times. The DNA for the CDR3 is TGCGCCTCCCGTGGTGGGACAGGGGGCATCTACGAGCAGTACTTC. Translation gives CASRGGTGGIYEQYF. This chain uses TRBV5-1 with TRBJ2-7, with 12 bases fitting TRBD1. CDR3 length: 15 residues. V dropped 10 bases and J dropped 3; count of bases not matched to a gene: 11. Germline V lookup: CDR1 SGHRS, CDR2 YFSETQ.

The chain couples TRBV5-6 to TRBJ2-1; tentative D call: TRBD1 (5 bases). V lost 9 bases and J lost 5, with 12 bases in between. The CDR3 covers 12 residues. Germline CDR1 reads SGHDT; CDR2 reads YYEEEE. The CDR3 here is CAIGLGHNEQFF. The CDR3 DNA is TGTGCCATCGGCTTGGGGCACAATGAGCAGTTCTTC.

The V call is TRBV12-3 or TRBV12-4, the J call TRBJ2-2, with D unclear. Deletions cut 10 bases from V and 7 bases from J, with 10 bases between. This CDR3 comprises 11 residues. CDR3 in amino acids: CAIPANGELFF. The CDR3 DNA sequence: TGTGCCATCCCCGCCAACGGGGAGCTGTTTTTT.

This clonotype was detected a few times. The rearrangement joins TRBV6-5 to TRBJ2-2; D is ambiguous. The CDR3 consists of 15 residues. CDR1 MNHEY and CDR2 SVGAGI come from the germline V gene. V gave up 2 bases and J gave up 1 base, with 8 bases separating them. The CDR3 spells CASSYDTGNTGELFF. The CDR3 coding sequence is TGTGCCAGCAGTTACGATACGGGGAACACCGGGGAGCTGTTTTTT.

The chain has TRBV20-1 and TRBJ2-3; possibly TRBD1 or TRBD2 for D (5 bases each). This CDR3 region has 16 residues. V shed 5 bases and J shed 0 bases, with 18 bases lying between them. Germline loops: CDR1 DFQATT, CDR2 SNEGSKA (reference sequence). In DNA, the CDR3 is TGCAGTGCTGGCCCGGGGCGGGTAACTAGCACAGATACGCAGTATTTT. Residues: CSAGPGRVTSTDTQYF.

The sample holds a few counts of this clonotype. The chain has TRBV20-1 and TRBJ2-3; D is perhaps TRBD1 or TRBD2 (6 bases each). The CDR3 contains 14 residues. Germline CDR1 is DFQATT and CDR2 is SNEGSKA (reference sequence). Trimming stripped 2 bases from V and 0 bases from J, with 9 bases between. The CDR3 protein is CSARQGRSTDTQYF. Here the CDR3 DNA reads TGCAGTGCTAGACAGGGGAGGAGCACAGATACGCAGTATTTT.

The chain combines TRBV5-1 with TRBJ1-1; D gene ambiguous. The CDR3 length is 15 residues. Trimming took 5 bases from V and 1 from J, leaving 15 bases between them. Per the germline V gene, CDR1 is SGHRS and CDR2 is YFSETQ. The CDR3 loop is CASRLVGFRNTEAFF. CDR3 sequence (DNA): TGCGCCAGCAGATTAGTGGGGTTTCGGAACACTGAAGCTTTCTTT.

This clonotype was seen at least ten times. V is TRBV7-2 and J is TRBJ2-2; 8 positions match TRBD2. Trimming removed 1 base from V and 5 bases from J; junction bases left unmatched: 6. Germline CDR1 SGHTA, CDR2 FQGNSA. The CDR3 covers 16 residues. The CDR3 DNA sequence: TGTGCCAGCAGCTTAGTCAGCGGGAGATCGACCGGGGAGCTGTTTTTT. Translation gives CASSLVSGRSTGELFF.

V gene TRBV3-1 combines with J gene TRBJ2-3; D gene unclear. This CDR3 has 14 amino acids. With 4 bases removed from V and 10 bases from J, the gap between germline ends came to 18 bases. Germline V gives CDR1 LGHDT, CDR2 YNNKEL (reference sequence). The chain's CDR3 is CASSPPHGLGSQYF. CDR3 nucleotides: TGTGCCAGCAGCCCGCCCCATGGGCTGGGATCGCAGTATTTT.